The 31 T cell receptor beta chains listed next were all sequenced from one sample in a study of blood T cells in healthy people across ages. Next came a second PCR, run for about 7 to 12 cycles, which used a sample-barcoded 5' primer along with a J-beta primer mix. TCRdb reprocessed the 5' RACE reads via MiXCR and lists one record per CDR3 protein. The table records under 1,000,000 distinct CDR3 sequences, about 36% of them present only once. Sequenced sample: blood. Receptors originate from a man between 18 and 35 years old in good health.

This clonotype was detected a few times. The rearrangement links TRBV20-1 to TRBJ2-5; the D call may be TRBD1 or TRBD2 (6 bases each). The length of the CDR3 is 15 residues. In germline, CDR1 is DFQATT, CDR2 SNEGSKA (reference sequence). V lost 5 bases and J 2 bases, leaving 18 bases between the germline ends. The CDR3 spells CSAPVRGVLQETQYF. CDR3 coding DNA: TGCAGTGCTCCAGTAAGGGGGGTACTTCAAGAGACCCAGTACTTC.

This clonotype was detected only a few times. V and J are TRBV20-1 and TRBJ2-2, with D possibly TRBD1 on 5 matching bases. The CDR3 spans 14 residues. Germline-derived CDR1 and CDR2 are DFQATT and SNEGSKA (reference sequence). Deletions cut 5 bases from V and 1 base from J, with 11 bases between. CDR3 bases: TGCAGTGCTCAGCTTAGGGGGAACACCGGGGAGCTGTTTTTT. Translation: CSAQLRGNTGELFF.

The J gene is TRBJ2-1, the V gene TRBV12-3 or TRBV12-4, with 11 nucleotides matching TRBD2. V shed 5 bases and J 15 bases; nucleotides not matched to a gene: 15. The CDR3 is 15 residues long. CDR3 residues: CASSNIAGGPQGGFF. The CDR3 nucleotides read TGTGCCAGCAGTAATATAGCGGGGGGGCCGCAGGGAGGGTTCTTC.

Details on this clonotype: This sequence may be a read error, since a much larger clone differs from it by one base. The chain carries TRBV20-1 and TRBJ1-2; unclear D gene. Deletions cut 5 bases from V and 2 bases from J, with 15 bases between. Looked up from germline, CDR1 is DFQATT and CDR2 is SNEGSKA (reference sequence). The CDR3 covers 14 residues. The CDR3 region is CSAFPREANYGYTF. DNA of the CDR3: TGCAGTGCTTTCCCCCGGGAGGCGAACTATGGCTACACCTTC.

This sequence joins TRBV20-1 and TRBJ2-1; D not resolved. V dropped 0 bases and J dropped 3 bases, with 9 bases sitting between them. The germline V gene encodes CDR1 DFQATT and CDR2 SNEGSKA (reference sequence). CDR3 length: 14 amino acids. CDR3 bases: TGCAGTGCTAGAGAGGTGACGGACTACAATGAGCAGTTCTTC. Amino acid sequence: CSAREVTDYNEQFF.

The gene calls are TRBV5-1 and TRBJ1-6; D is unresolved. Looked up from germline, CDR1 is SGHRS and CDR2 is YFSETQ. Trimming pared 4 bases from V and 5 bases from J, leaving 4 bases between. The CDR3 loop spans 12 amino acids. The CDR3 loop is CASSENNSPLHF. Here the CDR3 DNA reads TGCGCCAGCAGCGAAAATAATTCACCCCTCCACTTT.

This clonotype was counted once. The rearrangement uses TRBV15 and TRBJ2-2; tentative D call: TRBD1 (6 bases). V lost 7 bases and J 7 bases, leaving 19 bases between the germline ends. The CDR3 runs 15 residues. CDR1 and CDR2 from the germline V gene are LNHNV and YYDKDF (reference sequence). CDR3 amino acids: CATTKRQGYIGELFF. In DNA, the CDR3 is TGTGCCACCACCAAGAGGCAGGGGTACATCGGGGAGCTGTTTTTT.

This clonotype occurred many times. V and J are TRBV3-1 and TRBJ1-2; 7 nucleotides match TRBD1. CDR1 is LGHDT, CDR2 YNNKEL, per germline (reference sequence). This CDR3 is built from 11 residues. J was trimmed by 8 bases and V by 6 bases; bases with no gene match: 3. CDR3 sequence: CASSTGEGYTF. CDR3 coding DNA: TGTGCCAGCAGTACAGGGGAAGGCTACACCTTC.

CDR3 bases: TGTGCCATCAGTGAGGGGAACCAAGCTAACTATGGCTACACCTTC. Protein product: CAISEGNQANYGYTF. This chain uses TRBV10-3 with TRBJ1-2; no clear D. The CDR3 is 15 amino acids. Trimming removed 2 bases from V and 0 bases from J, with 10 bases in between. The germline gives CDR1 ENHRY, CDR2 SYGVKD.

Concerning this clonotype itself: A read error may explain this, as a much larger clone is one base away. The CDR3 sequence is CSVVEGGGGELFF. The CDR3 DNA follows: TGCAGCGTTGTGGAGGGAGGGGGCGGGGAGCTGTTTTTT. V gene TRBV29-1 combines with J gene TRBJ2-2; tentatively, D is TRBD2 (7 bases). The germline V gene has CDR1 SQVTM and CDR2 ANQGSEA. The CDR3 runs to 13 residues. V was cut by 4 bases and J by 7 bases, with 13 bases left in between.

On this clonotype itself: No DNA is shown, since the ends of the CDR3 on it are uncertain; the CDR3 is the one TCRdb lists. The rearrangement uses TRBV12-3 or TRBV12-4 and TRBJ1-1; TRBD1, the D gene given by the table, was not confirmed from the DNA. The CDR3 spans 15 amino acids, including both terminal residues. The CDR3 loop reads CASSFGPGLNTEAFF.

There are a few counts of this clonotype. A read error may explain this, as a much larger clone is one base away. The genes are TRBV4-3 and TRBJ2-7; D is unresolved. The closer fit of TRBJ2-4 to the DNA end suggests the J call may be wrong. This CDR3 spans 14 amino acids. Germline assignment: CDR1 LGHNA and CDR2 YSLEER. Here the CDR3 DNA reads TGCGCCAGCAACCCCGGGCCCAACAAAAACATTCAGTACTTC. Translation: CASNPGPNKNIQYF.

The rearrangement links TRBV5-1 to TRBJ2-5; D tentatively reads TRBD1 or TRBD2 (5 bases each). Germline V gene lookup returns CDR1 SGHRS and CDR2 YFSETQ. The length of the CDR3 is 16 residues. V lost 2 bases and J 5 bases, leaving 19 bases between the germline ends. The chain's CDR3 is CASSFTGDKKGETQYF. The CDR3 DNA follows: TGCGCCAGCAGCTTCACCGGGGATAAAAAGGGGGAGACCCAGTACTTC.

This clonotype has only a few counts. The chain joins TRBV9 to TRBJ2-4; no firm D call. The germline CDR1 and CDR2 sequences are SGDLS and YYNGEE. V lost 0 bases, J lost 4 bases, and 5 bases lay in between. CDR3 length: 13 residues. The CDR3: CASSVDNKNIQYF. The DNA for the CDR3 is TGTGCCAGCAGCGTAGACAATAAAAACATTCAGTACTTC.

This clonotype appeared once. Possible read error: a much larger clone is one base away. V usage is TRBV12-3 or TRBV12-4 and J usage is TRBJ2-1, with 7 bases fitting TRBD2. This CDR3 is built from 15 residues. V gave up 2 bases and J gave up 4 bases; unmatched junction bases: 5. CDR3 protein: CASSLQTGGYNEQFF. CDR3 nucleotide sequence: TGTGCCAGCAGTTTACAGACGGGGGGTTACAATGAGCAGTTCTTC.

J is TRBJ2-1 and V is TRBV6-1; D gene unclear. Per the germline V gene, CDR1 is MNHNS and CDR2 is SASEGT. The CDR3 is 14 residues long. V was cut by 0 bases and J by 15 bases, with 18 bases left in between. DNA for the CDR3: TGTGCCAGCAGTGAAGCGCCTATAGAAGGTTTGACGTTCTTC. It codes for CASSEAPIEGLTFF.

The chain recombines TRBV7-9 with TRBJ1-1, with 10 positions matching TRBD1. The CDR3 has 16 residues. J gave up 0 bases and V 8 bases, and 9 bases lay outside the gene matches. Germline lookup yields CDR1 SEHNR and CDR2 FQNEAQ (reference sequence). In DNA form, the CDR3 reads TGTGCCAGCGTGGAGCCGGACAGGGGGATGAACACTGAAGCTTTCTTT. Its translation is CASVEPDRGMNTEAFF.

Ten or more counts support this clonotype. This chain connects TRBV3-1 to TRBJ2-5; 8 positions agree with TRBD2. Losses at the gene ends were 1 base for V and 2 bases for J; bases not matched to a gene: 9. The CDR3 covers 17 residues. The germline gives CDR1 LGHDT, CDR2 YNNKEL (reference sequence). CDR3 bases: TGTGCCAGCAGCCAAGTTGGCCTAGCGGGTCCACAAGAGACCCAGTACTTC. Residues: CASSQVGLAGPQETQYF.

The chain recombines TRBV10-3 with TRBJ1-6; D gene unclear. The germline V and J ends were trimmed by 3 bases and 7 bases, with 16 bases remaining between them. The CDR3 length is 16 residues. Germline loops: CDR1 ENHRY, CDR2 SYGVKD. CDR3 sequence reads: CAISDRWQLGNSPLHF. In DNA, the CDR3 is TGTGCCATCAGTGATAGATGGCAGCTCGGGAATTCACCCCTCCACTTT.

The V gene is TRBV24-1, the J gene TRBJ2-3; 7 bases match TRBD2. CDR1 KGHDR and CDR2 SFDVKD come from the germline V gene. The J segment lost 2 bases and the V segment lost 1 base, leaving 5 bases of the junction unmatched. This CDR3 is built from 16 residues. The CDR3 DNA follows: TGTGCCACCAGTGATTTTTCTAGCGGAGACACAGATACGCAGTATTTT. The encoded protein is CATSDFSSGDTDTQYF.

The chain couples TRBV29-1 to TRBJ2-1; D uncertain. Between the trimmed V and J ends, which lost 2 bases and 2 bases, there was a span of 7 bases. This CDR3 is built from 13 residues. Germline CDR1 SQVTM, CDR2 ANQGSEA. The CDR3: CSVENRAYNEQFF. The DNA for the CDR3 is TGCAGCGTTGAAAATAGAGCCTACAATGAGCAGTTCTTC.

This clonotype was found a few times. V and J are TRBV4-3 and TRBJ1-2; tentative D call: TRBD1 (6 bases). CDR3 length equals 15 residues. Germline lookup yields CDR1 LGHNA and CDR2 YSLEER. Trimming took off 4 bases at V and 3 bases at J, with 15 bases between the two ends. CDR3 coding DNA: TGCGCCAGCAGCCGCCTGACAGGATCCTACTATGGCTACACCTTC. This sequence encodes CASSRLTGSYYGYTF.

This clonotype has ten or more counts. The chain carries TRBV20-1 and TRBJ2-3; 9 nucleotides line up with TRBD1. The CDR3 runs 16 residues. Trimming took 5 bases from V and 0 from J; bases not matched to a gene: 9. Germline lookup yields CDR1 DFQATT and CDR2 SNEGSKA (reference sequence). CDR3 coding DNA: TGCAGTGCTGGGACAGGGCCCCTCATAAGCACAGATACGCAGTATTTT. Protein product: CSAGTGPLISTDTQYF.

V is TRBV10-3 and J is TRBJ1-4, with no clear D. Looked up from germline, CDR1 is ENHRY and CDR2 is SYGVKD. Trimming stripped 2 bases from V and 3 bases from J, with 4 bases between. This CDR3 is 13 amino acids long. CDR3 nucleotide sequence: TGTGCCATCAGTGAGCCGGCTAATGAAAAACTGTTTTTT. Protein sequence: CAISEPANEKLFF.

This chain connects TRBV6-5 to TRBJ1-5; D gene unclear. The CDR3 consists of 13 residues. Looked up from germline, CDR1 is MNHEY and CDR2 is SVGAGI. Trimming removed 7 bases from V and 0 bases from J, with 7 bases in between. CDR3 amino acids: CASKRNSNQPQHF. DNA for the CDR3: TGTGCCAGCAAACGGAATAGCAATCAGCCCCAGCATTTT.

DNA of the CDR3: TGTGCCAGCCAGGCGACAGGTGGCTACAATGAGCAGTTCTTC. It yields the protein CASQATGGYNEQFF. This chain uses TRBV28 with TRBJ2-1; possible D gene TRBD1, 6 bases. The V gene's germline CDR1 is MDHEN and CDR2 SYDVKM. The V gene lost 8 bases and the J gene lost 3 bases, with 14 bases spanning the gap. The CDR3 contains 14 residues.

On this clonotype itself: A much larger clone lies a single base off, so this may be a read error. This rearrangement joins TRBV10-3 to TRBJ2-3, with D uncertain. The CDR3 consists of 14 residues. Looked up from germline, CDR1 is ENHRY and CDR2 is SYGVKD. Trimming removed 2 bases at V and 11 bases at J, with 17 bases between. CDR3 residues: CAISEATRTLGQYF. CDR3 bases: TGTGCCATCAGTGAGGCTACCAGGACCCTCGGGCAGTATTTT.

The table lists this clonotype with a few counts. The V call is TRBV29-1, the J call TRBJ1-1; D unresolved. Trimming took off 4 bases at V and 4 bases at J, with 4 bases between the two ends. CDR1 and CDR2 from the germline V gene are SQVTM and ANQGSEA. The CDR3 is 10 residues long. The CDR3, as DNA: TGCAGCGTTGGGTCCACTGAAGCTTTCTTT. This gives the protein CSVGSTEAFF.

This clonotype was seen a single time. A much larger clone differs from this one at a single base, so this may be a read error. This sequence joins TRBV10-3 and TRBJ1-2; TRBD1 matches 9 bases. The V gene end was trimmed by 6 bases and the J gene end by 7 bases; junction bases not matched to a gene: 9. Germline-derived CDR1 and CDR2 are ENHRY and SYGVKD. CDR3 length: 14 residues. The CDR3 DNA follows: TGTGCCATCAGGGGGGGACAGGGCCTGAGTGGCTACACCTTC. Its translation: CAIRGGQGLSGYTF.

This clonotype showed up just a few times. This chain links TRBV30 with TRBJ1-4, with D possibly TRBD1 on 5 matching bases. V was pared by 8 bases and J by 8 bases, with 18 bases between. The CDR3 sequence is 13 residues long. Germline V gives CDR1 GTSNPN, CDR2 SVGIG (reference sequence). This chain's CDR3 is CAQWGEGAEKLFF. CDR3 bases: TGTGCCCAGTGGGGCGAAGGGGCGGAAAAACTGTTTTTT.

With regard to this clonotype: One base away lies a much larger clone, so this may be a sequencing read error. The V call is TRBV5-1, the J call TRBJ2-1; D assignment may be TRBD1 or TRBD2 (5 bases each). Germline CDR1 SGHRS, CDR2 YFSETQ. This CDR3 region has 16 residues. V was cut by 0 bases and J by 0 bases, with 10 bases left in between. CDR3 sequence: CASSLEGTSSYNEQFF. As DNA, the CDR3 is TGCGCCAGCAGCTTGGAAGGGACCAGCTCCTACAATGAGCAGTTCTTC.